These 19 T cell receptor beta chains share one sample of origin, sequenced in a study of cytomegalovirus exposure and HLA in healthy donors (dated by TCRdb to about 2017). The method was the immunoSEQ multiplex PCR assay. For the multiplex PCR, a mixture combining 60 forward primers for TCR Vbeta segments and 13 reverse primers for TCR Jbeta segments was used. As stored in TCRdb, this immuneACCESS dataset retains in-frame rearrangements with V and J assigned. A fraction of the clones does not appear; measured against another copy, unresolved V genes explain less than half of the discrepancy, and the remainder lacks a known reason. The sample records roughly 120,000 clones, under 80% of which are singletons. The top ten clonotypes cover 4% to 4.5% of the sample. Sequenced sample: PBMCs. Source of these receptors: a woman aged 40 to 50 in good health and CMV-seropositive.

The chain uses TRBV6-5 and TRBJ1-5; D is perhaps TRBD1 (5 bases). The germline V and J ends were trimmed by 3 bases and 7 bases, with 13 bases remaining between them. The CDR3 contains 14 residues. CDR1 is MNHEY and CDR2 is SVGAGI in the germline V gene. The CDR3 nucleotides are TGTGCCAGCAGTTATTCCAAGGGGAGGCAGCCCCAGCATTTT. It yields the protein CASSYSKGRQPQHF.

This clone came up once. The V gene is TRBV27, the J gene TRBJ2-3, with 10 bases matching TRBD2. The CDR3 length is 18 residues. V shed 3 bases and J 0 bases; nucleotides not matched to a gene: 9. Germline values: CDR1 MNHEY, CDR2 SMNVEV (reference sequence). This chain's CDR3 is CASSLVAGGRYSTDTQYF. CDR3 nucleotide sequence: TGTGCCAGCAGTTTGGTAGCGGGGGGTCGATATAGCACAGATACGCAGTATTTT.

The chain combines TRBV13 with TRBJ2-7; no clear D gene. Germline CDR1 PRHDT, CDR2 FYEKMQ (reference sequence). Trimming pared 3 bases from V and 5 bases from J, leaving 8 bases between. The CDR3 sequence is 12 residues long. The CDR3 reads CASSFSPHEQYF. The CDR3 bases are TGTGCCAGCAGCTTCAGTCCCCACGAGCAGTACTTC.

This chain links TRBV4-2 with TRBJ1-1, with 8 bases matching TRBD1. Germline CDR1 is LGHNA and CDR2 is YNFKEQ. J was trimmed by 6 bases and V by 4 bases; bases with no gene match: 13. The CDR3 has 16 residues. The CDR3 spells CASSLCRRGQGAEAFF. As DNA, the CDR3 is TGTGCCAGCAGCCTATGCCGCAGGGGGCAAGGCGCTGAAGCTTTCTTT.

In the case of this clone: Other DNA sequences in this sample translate to the same CDR3. The chain employs TRBV7-9 and TRBJ2-7; the D is unclear. Germline V CDR1 and CDR2: SEHNR, FQNEAQ (reference sequence). With 5 bases removed from V and 6 bases from J, the gap between germline ends came to 14 bases. The CDR3 covers 13 residues. In DNA, the CDR3 is TGTGCCAGCAGCATCCGTCCGGCAGGCGAGCAGTACTTC. Amino acids: CASSIRPAGEQYF.

J is TRBJ1-1 and V is TRBV7-9; 8 nucleotides align to TRBD1. CDR1 is SEHNR, CDR2 FQNEAQ, per germline (reference sequence). Losses at the gene ends were 5 bases for V and 1 base for J; bases not matched to a gene: 3. The length of the CDR3 is 14 residues. Here the CDR3 DNA reads TGTGCCAGCAGCGGACAGGGAAAGAACACTGAAGCTTTCTTT. Its protein is CASSGQGKNTEAFF.

This chain connects TRBV7-8 to TRBJ2-2, with a possible D match to TRBD1 (6 bases). Trimming pared 4 bases from V and 5 bases from J, leaving 17 bases between. The CDR3 runs 16 residues. CDR1 SGHVS and CDR2 FQNEAQ come from the germline V gene. CDR3 amino acids: CASSSQGPLRTGELFF. The CDR3 bases are TGTGCCAGCAGCTCACAGGGACCCTTGCGAACCGGGGAGCTGTTTTTT. Full variable domain (missing parts from reference TRBV7-8 and TRBJ2-2): GAGVSQSPRYKVAKRGQDVALRCDPISGHVSLFWYQQALGQGPEFLTYFQNEAQLDKSGLPSDRFFAERPEGSVSTLKIQRTQQEDSAVYLCASSSQGPLRTGELFFGEGSRLTVL.

The V and J genes are TRBV29-1 and TRBJ2-2, with D hard to call. Trimming took off 1 base at V and 4 bases at J, with 7 bases between the two ends. Germline lookup yields CDR1 SQVTM and CDR2 ANQGSEA. The length of the CDR3 is 13 residues. The CDR3, as DNA: TGCAGCGTTGAAGTAAAGCTCACCGGGGAGCTGTTTTTT. Its translation is CSVEVKLTGELFF.

The chain carries TRBV13 and TRBJ1-2; D possibly corresponds to TRBD1 (6 bases). CDR3 length: 15 amino acids. Between the trimmed V and J ends, which lost 11 bases and 3 bases, there was a span of 22 bases. Germline CDR1 reads PRHDT; CDR2 reads FYEKMQ (reference sequence). The DNA for the CDR3 is TGTGCCTCGCGGGGGAGGGGCCAGGGGCACTATGGCTACACCTTC. This encodes CASRGRGQGHYGYTF.

V usage is TRBV21-1 and J usage is TRBJ2-4; TRBD1, the table's D call, was not compared with the DNA. TRBV21-1 is classified as a pseudogene. CDR3 length: 16 residues. The CDR3 sequence is CASPDRGRGAKNIQYF. The CDR3, as DNA: TGTGCCAGCCCAGATAGGGGGCGCGGGGCCAAAAACATTCAGTACTTC.

This rearrangement joins TRBV13 to TRBJ1-6; 7 positions agree with TRBD1. V lost 5 bases to trimming and J lost 6 bases; unmatched junction nucleotides: 19. Germline-derived CDR1 and CDR2 are PRHDT and FYEKMQ (reference sequence). The CDR3 covers 19 residues. This CDR3 is CASSPDRARYRRSNSPLHF. CDR3 in DNA: TGTGCCAGCAGCCCTGACAGGGCTCGGTATAGGAGGAGTAATTCACCCCTCCACTTT.

The V call is TRBV4-1, the J call TRBJ1-4; 7 nucleotides match TRBD1. This CDR3 region has 14 residues. In germline, CDR1 is MGHRA, CDR2 YSYEKL. J was trimmed by 7 bases and V by 4 bases; bases with no gene match: 6. The CDR3 reads CASSPADRVEKLFF. The CDR3 nucleotides are TGCGCCAGCAGCCCGGCCGACAGGGTTGAAAAACTGTTTTTT.

V usage is TRBV5-1 and J usage is TRBJ1-2; no firm D call. Germline V gives CDR1 SGHRS, CDR2 YFSETQ. The CDR3 loop spans 13 amino acids. The V end was cut by 0 bases, the J end by 4 bases, with 7 bases between. CDR3 amino acids: CASSLGQVYGYTF. In nucleotides, the CDR3 is TGCGCCAGCAGCTTGGGTCAGGTCTATGGCTACACCTTC.

This sequence joins TRBV12-5 and TRBJ1-1; tentatively, D is TRBD1 (5 bases). The germline V gene has CDR1 LGHNT and CDR2 FRNRAP. The CDR3 spans 15 residues. V dropped 6 bases and J dropped 4 bases, with 18 bases sitting between them. This chain's CDR3 is CASGEGTGGTTEAFF. The CDR3 DNA reads as TGTGCTAGTGGGGAAGGGACGGGCGGGACCACTGAAGCTTTCTTT.

The DNA for the CDR3 is TGCGCCAGCAGCTTGGCACTTCCGAACAATGAGCAGTTCTTC. Protein: CASSLALPNNEQFF. The genes are TRBV5-1 and TRBJ2-1, with D unresolved. The CDR3 has 14 residues. Germline lookup yields CDR1 SGHRS and CDR2 YFSETQ. Trimming stripped 0 bases from V and 5 bases from J, with 9 bases between.

The chain is built from TRBV11-3 and TRBJ2-2; a possible D gene is TRBD1 (6 bases). The length of the CDR3 is 15 residues. The V end lost 5 bases, the J end lost 5 bases, and 15 bases lay between the germline ends. Germline V gives CDR1 SGHNT, CDR2 YENEEA. The CDR3: CASSPWGPWTGELFF. DNA of the CDR3: TGTGCCAGCAGCCCATGGGGGCCATGGACCGGGGAGCTGTTTTTT.

This rearrangement joins TRBV19 to TRBJ2-1, with D unclear. CDR1 is LNHDA and CDR2 is SQIVND in the germline V gene (reference sequence). V was cut by 3 bases and J by 7 bases, with 4 bases left in between. The length of the CDR3 is 11 residues. CDR3 region: CASSILNEQFF. The DNA of the CDR3 is TGTGCCAGTAGTATCTTGAATGAGCAGTTCTTC.

This clone was recorded only once. Written as DNA, the CDR3 is TGTGCCAGCAGGGCAGGGTTGGGTAATGAAAAACTGTTTTTT. It yields the protein CASRAGLGNEKLFF. The chain carries TRBV28 and TRBJ1-4; D might be TRBD1 (5 bases). The CDR3 length is 14 residues. From germline, CDR1 is MDHEN and CDR2 SYDVKM. V lost 6 bases and J 4 bases, leaving 12 bases between the germline ends.

The chain combines TRBV7-9 with TRBJ2-5; possibly TRBD1 for D (6 bases). The V end lost 4 bases, the J end lost 5 bases, and 23 bases lay between the germline ends. The CDR3 runs to 17 residues. Looked up from germline, CDR1 is SEHNR and CDR2 is FQNEAQ (reference sequence). Written as DNA, the CDR3 is TGTGCCAGCAGCTCTAAATACCGGGACACCGGGGAGGAGACCCAGTACTTC. Its translation: CASSSKYRDTGEETQYF.